This T cell receptor (beta chain) stems from a study of T cell repertoires in cytomegalovirus infection. On the study more broadly: Alongside well-studied HLA-B-restricted CMV epitopes, recently identified HLA-C-restricted CMV epitopes were also used. CMV infection together with matching HLA type was indicated by public TCR beta signatures. Study outcomes and limitations: Within the response measured ex vivo, HLA-C-restricted CMV-specific TCR beta clonotypes were dominant. Individuals carrying CMV plus the relevant HLA were identified by cumulative frequency of public TCR beta families.

Turning to this clonotype: Antigen: not known.

The CDR3 sequence is 19 residues long. Germline CDR1 MNHEY, CDR2 SMNVEV (reference sequence). The V segment lost 3 bases and the J segment 3 bases; nucleotides outside the gene matches: 15. MiXCR was run by TCRdb on the reads, yielding one entry per CDR3 protein. This sample has roughly 280,000 distinct CDR3 sequences; 22% occur once, and the top ten carry about 21%. The chain uses TRBV27 and TRBJ1-5; 9 nucleotides line up with TRBD1. This receptor was taken from a human donor in good health (CMV status not recorded). Some clones in this sample may be carry-over from other donors' samples. Specimen: cultured PBMCs, collected from culture after CMV antigen stimulation. The CDR3 DNA reads as TGTGCCAGCAGTTTGCTGGGGGAAAAACAGGGGGCGCACAATCAGCCCCAGCATTTT. As protein: CASSLLGEKQGAHNQPQHF.